This T cell receptor (beta chain) originates from a study of blood T cell repertoires in COVID-19 (TCRdb year 2020). Looking at the study overall: The collaborator samples originated in the United States, Italy and Spain and spanned the acute and convalescent phases of COVID-19. The prospective study material was composed of cDNA or gDNA derived from T cells, B-cell-depleted T cells, or PBMCs. Deeply sampled blood TCRbeta repertoires from subjects exposed to, actively infected with, or recovered from COVID-19 were included in the dataset. The repertoires were released in a freely available public database intended as a resource for research on the immune response to SARS-CoV-2. Samples were obtained from the ongoing ImmuneRACE study (first 160 participants) and from 1,254 subjects provided by 6 global collaborators. Nearly every sample came with metadata listing a de-identified subject ID, COVID-19 status, age in years and sex. Where available, HLA class I and class II types were taken from metadata supplied by the sample provider and were not determined by assay-based typing.

TCRbeta CDR3 regions were amplified from genomic DNA using the immunoSEQ Assay, a bias-controlled multiplex PCR. The original methods were these. The number of nucleated cells in each sample was estimated by amplification of reference gene primers within the assay. To quantify the absolute abundance of each unique TCRbeta CDR3 rearrangement, sequence reads were collapsed and filtered. For each sample, productive Simpson clonality was calculated as the square root of Simpson's diversity index over productive rearrangements. The immuneACCESS repertoire file appears here via TCRdb, limited to in-frame rearrangements. These files lack a portion of the clones; in checked studies, under half of the deficit traces to unresolved V genes, and the cause of the others is not known. The D gene and trimming were derived from the DNA, and the V and J assignments and clone size from that table. The sample has about 67,000 clones on record, approximately 90% of them singletons. The top ten hold approximately 19% of the sample.

This clone came up a few times. The target of this receptor is not known. Nothing much larger sits one base from this clone, and base qualities are not available. Findings and caveats that apply to the study as a whole: How much clinical and demographic metadata was included differed by source and by participant, and the metadata was provided uncurated.

V trim: 6 bases; J trim: 8 bases; unmatched bases: 6. The CDR3 sequence holds 15 residues, the cysteine and phenylalanine included. Here the CDR3 DNA is all that survives: 45 bases in frame from base 1. CDR1 SGHVS and CDR2 FNYEAQ were looked up in the germline V gene. The collaborating institutions used their own protocols to collect whole blood in K2EDTA tubes. For TCRbeta analysis, collaborators shipped samples in one of three forms: frozen whole blood, isolated PBMCs, or DNA extracted from either of those sample types. The TCR was taken from a woman of 80 years or more with acute or convalescent COVID-19. The sequenced sample was peripheral blood. The chain is made from TRBV7-6 and TRBJ2-1; 14 central nucleotides agree with TRBD2. The CDR3 is CASRRLAGGPHEQFF. The DNA sequence is as follows: TGTGCCAGCAGGCGACTAGCGGGGGGGCCCCATGAGCAGTTCTTC.